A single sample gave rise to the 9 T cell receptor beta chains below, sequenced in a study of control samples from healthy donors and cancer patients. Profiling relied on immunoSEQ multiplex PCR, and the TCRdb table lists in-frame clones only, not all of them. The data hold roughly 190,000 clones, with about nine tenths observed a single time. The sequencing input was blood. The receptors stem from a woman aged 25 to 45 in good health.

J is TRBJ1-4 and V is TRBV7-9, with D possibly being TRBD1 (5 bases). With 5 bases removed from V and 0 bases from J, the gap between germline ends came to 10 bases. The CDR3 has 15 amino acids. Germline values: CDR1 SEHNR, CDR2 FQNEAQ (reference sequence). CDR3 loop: CASSPDRATNEKLFF. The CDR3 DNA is TGTGCCAGCAGCCCAGACAGAGCAACTAATGAAAAACTGTTTTTT. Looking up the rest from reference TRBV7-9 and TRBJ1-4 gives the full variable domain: DTGVSQNPRHKITKRGQNVTFRCDPISEHNRLYWYRQTLGQGPEFLTYFQNEAQLEKSRLLSDRFSAERPKGSFSTLEIQRTEQGDSAMYLCASSPDRATNEKLFFGSGTQLSVL.

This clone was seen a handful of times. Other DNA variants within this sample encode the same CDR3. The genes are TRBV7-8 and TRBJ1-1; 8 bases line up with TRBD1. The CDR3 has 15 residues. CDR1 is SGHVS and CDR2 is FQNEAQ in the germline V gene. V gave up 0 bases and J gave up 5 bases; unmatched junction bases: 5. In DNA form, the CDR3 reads TGTGCCAGCAGCTTAGCCAGGGGGCGTCGGACTGAAGCTTTCTTT. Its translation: CASSLARGRRTEAFF.

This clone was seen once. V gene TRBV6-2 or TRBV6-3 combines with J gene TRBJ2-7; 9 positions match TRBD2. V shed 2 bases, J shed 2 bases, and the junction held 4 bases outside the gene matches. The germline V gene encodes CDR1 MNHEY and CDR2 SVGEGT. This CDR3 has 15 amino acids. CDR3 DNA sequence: TGTGCCAGCAGTTACGGAGTAGCGGGGGCCTACGAGCAGTACTTC. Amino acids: CASSYGVAGAYEQYF.

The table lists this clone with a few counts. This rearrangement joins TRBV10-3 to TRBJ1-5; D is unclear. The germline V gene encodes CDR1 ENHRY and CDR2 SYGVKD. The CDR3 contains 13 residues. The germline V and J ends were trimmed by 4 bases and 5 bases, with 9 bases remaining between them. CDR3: CAISGFRDQPQHF. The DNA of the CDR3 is TGTGCCATCAGTGGATTTAGGGATCAGCCCCAGCATTTT.

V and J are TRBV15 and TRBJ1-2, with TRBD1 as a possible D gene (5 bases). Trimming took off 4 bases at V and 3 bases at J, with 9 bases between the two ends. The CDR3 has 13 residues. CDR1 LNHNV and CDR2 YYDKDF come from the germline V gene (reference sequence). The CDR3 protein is CATSNRGHYGYTF. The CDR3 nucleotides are TGTGCCACCAGCAACCGGGGACACTATGGCTACACCTTC.

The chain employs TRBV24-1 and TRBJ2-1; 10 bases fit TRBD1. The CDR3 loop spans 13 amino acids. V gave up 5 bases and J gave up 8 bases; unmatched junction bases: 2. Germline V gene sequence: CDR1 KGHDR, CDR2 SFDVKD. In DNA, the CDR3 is TGTGCCACCAGTGGGACAGGGGGGTATGAGCAGTTCTTC. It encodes CATSGTGGYEQFF.

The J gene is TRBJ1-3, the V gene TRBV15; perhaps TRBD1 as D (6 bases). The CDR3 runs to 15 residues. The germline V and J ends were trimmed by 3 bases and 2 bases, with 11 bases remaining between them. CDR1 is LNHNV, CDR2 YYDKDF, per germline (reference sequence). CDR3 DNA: TGTGCCACCAGCAGGTCAGGGGTGACTGGAAACACCATATATTTT. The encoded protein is CATSRSGVTGNTIYF.

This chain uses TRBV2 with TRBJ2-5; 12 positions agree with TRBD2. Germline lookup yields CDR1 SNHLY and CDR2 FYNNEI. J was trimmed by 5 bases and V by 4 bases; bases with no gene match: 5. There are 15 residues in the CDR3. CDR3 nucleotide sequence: TGTGCCAGCAGTGTTCTAGCGGGGGGGCGGGAGACCCAGTACTTC. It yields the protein CASSVLAGGRETQYF.

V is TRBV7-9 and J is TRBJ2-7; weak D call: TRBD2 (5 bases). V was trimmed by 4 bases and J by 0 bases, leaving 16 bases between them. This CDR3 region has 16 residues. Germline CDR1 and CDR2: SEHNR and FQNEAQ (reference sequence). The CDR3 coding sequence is TGTGCCAGCAGCTCCCCCGGTAGCGTGAGCTCCTACGAGCAGTACTTC. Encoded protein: CASSSPGSVSSYEQYF.